These T cell receptor beta chains were read from a single sample in a study of shared clonotypes between healthy human individuals. Produced via immunoSEQ multiplex PCR; TCRdb's table is partial and in-frame only. This table holds under 2,500,000 clones, almost 96% found once. Material: naive CD4+ T cells sorted from blood. Receptor source: a man between 18 and 29 years old in good health. CDR3s include the opening cysteine and the closing phenylalanine or tryptophan.

>TRBV5-4
CASSLGSVGNTIYF
>TRBV5-4
CASSSPASSAQAFF
>TRBV9
CASSVGLAGGKNEQFF
>TRBV7-2
CASSFDGLGNNEQFF
>TRBV5-4
CASSPQGNTEAFF
>TRBV29-1
CSVEDPAGRPYEQYF
>TRBV18
CASSPTMPYEQYF
>TRBV5-1
CASSWGTANTGELFF
>TRBV6-5
CASSRDRVGEQYF
>TRBV7-9
CASSHSGGSDTQYF
>TRBV7-2
CASSFDRGNTEAFF
>TRBV5-1
CASSPRDSSYEQYF
>TRBV29-1
CSVARATNEKLFF
>TRBV5-1
CASSRPGTGTYEQYF
>TRBV5-1
CASSLPAGELFF